A single sample gave rise to the 21 T cell receptor beta chains below, sequenced in a study of identifying expanded T cells in peripheral blood. Profiled with immunoSEQ multiplex PCR; TCRdb holds only in-frame clones, not every one. In the table there are 90,000 to 120,000 clones, about 89% of which are singletons. The source material was blood. The receptors shown here come from a person aged 18 to 70 in good health.

This chain links TRBV4-3 with TRBJ2-3; tentative D call: TRBD2 (7 bases). The CDR3 has 17 amino acids. Trimming left V 1 base short and J 4 bases short, with 18 bases between. The germline CDR1 and CDR2 sequences are LGHNA and YSLEER. The CDR3 loop is CASSQAVRGGFADTQYF. CDR3 sequence (DNA): TGCGCCAGCAGCCAAGCAGTCCGCGGGGGCTTTGCAGATACGCAGTATTTT.

The rearrangement joins TRBV13 to TRBJ2-2; 13 nucleotides match TRBD2. The CDR3 length is 17 residues. The germline V gene encodes CDR1 PRHDT and CDR2 FYEKMQ (reference sequence). J lost 4 bases, V lost 4 bases, and 6 bases had no gene match. In DNA, the CDR3 is TGTGCCAGCAGCTACGGACTAGCGGGGGAACTCACCGGGGAGCTGTTTTTT. Protein: CASSYGLAGELTGELFF.

The rearrangement uses TRBV7-9 and TRBJ1-3; no reliable D call. CDR1 is SEHNR and CDR2 is FQNEAQ in the germline V gene (reference sequence). Trimming took 5 bases from V and 8 from J, leaving 7 bases between them. The CDR3 runs to 11 residues. CDR3 region: CASSAGDTIYF. The CDR3 coding sequence is TGTGCCAGCAGCGCTGGGGACACCATATATTTT.

This clone turned up a few times. The chain couples TRBV5-1 to TRBJ2-7; 8 bases match TRBD1. This CDR3 region has 14 residues. Looked up from germline, CDR1 is SGHRS and CDR2 is YFSETQ. V gave up 4 bases and J gave up 2 bases; unmatched junction bases: 5. The CDR3 DNA reads as TGCGCCAGCAGCGGAACAGGGGGGACCTACGAGCAGTACTTC. Translated: CASSGTGGTYEQYF. The full variable domain, in which reference TRBV5-1 and TRBJ2-7 provide the parts outside the CDR3, is KAGVTQTPRYLIKTRGQQVTLSCSPISGHRSVSWYQQTPGQGLQFLFEYFSETQRNKGNFPGRFSGRQFSNSRSEMNVSTLELGDSALYLCASSGTGGTYEQYFGPGTRLTVT.

The chain has TRBV5-4 and TRBJ2-6; D perhaps matches TRBD1 (5 bases). Germline V gene lookup returns CDR1 SGHNT and CDR2 YYREEE (reference sequence). V lost 0 bases and J lost 4, with 11 bases in between. CDR3 length: 16 residues. CDR3: CASSLAARAGANVLTF. DNA of the CDR3: TGTGCCAGCAGCTTGGCAGCCAGGGCGGGGGCCAACGTCCTGACTTTC.

In nucleotides, the CDR3 is TGTGCCAGCTCACCGGCAGGGATTCGCAATTCACCCCTCCACTTT. It encodes CASSPAGIRNSPLHF. The rearrangement links TRBV18 to TRBJ1-6, with D possibly TRBD1 on 5 matching bases. Germline V gene data show CDR1 as KGHSH and CDR2 as LQKENI. The CDR3 contains 15 residues. Trimming removed 3 bases at V and 7 bases at J, with 13 bases between. The complete variable domain, with remaining parts taken from reference TRBV18 and TRBJ1-6, reads NAGVMQNPRHLVRRRGQEARLRCSPMKGHSHVYWYRQLPEEGLKFMVYLQKENIIDESGMPKERFSAEFPKEGPSILRIQQVVRGDSAAYFCASSPAGIRNSPLHFGNGTRLTVT.

This clone occurred once. The gene calls are TRBV5-4 and TRBJ2-7, with a tentative D call TRBD1 (5 bases). The germline V gene encodes CDR1 SGHNT and CDR2 YYREEE (reference sequence). This CDR3 contains 16 residues. The V and J ends lost 4 bases and 0 bases respectively, with 17 bases between them. CDR3 nucleotides: TGTGCCAGCAGCGGGCAGGGTGGGGTTAGCTCCTACGAGCAGTACTTC. Protein: CASSGQGGVSSYEQYF.

V gene TRBV12-5 combines with J gene TRBJ2-7; weak D call: TRBD1 (6 bases). CDR3 size: 17 residues. The V gene's germline CDR1 is LGHNT and CDR2 FRNRAP. V lost 0 bases to trimming and J lost 0 bases, with 15 bases between them. CDR3 DNA: TGTGCTAGTGGTTTGGTACAGGGCGGGCAAAGCTCCTACGAGCAGTACTTC. As protein: CASGLVQGGQSSYEQYF.

The rearrangement joins TRBV28 to TRBJ1-5; unclear D gene. Trimming cost V 7 bases and J 1 base, with 17 bases left between them. This CDR3 is built from 16 residues. Germline V gene sequence: CDR1 MDHEN, CDR2 SYDVKM. CDR3 in amino acids: CASTGNLTPSNQPQHF. For the CDR3, the DNA is TGTGCCAGCACCGGGAATCTGACGCCCAGCAATCAGCCCCAGCATTTT.

This chain joins TRBV4-3 and TRBJ2-3; 9 bases are shared with TRBD1. The CDR3 runs to 18 residues. The germline gives CDR1 LGHNA, CDR2 YSLEER. With 0 bases clipped from V and 4 bases from J, the junction kept 11 bases outside the gene matches. The CDR3 DNA reads as TGCGCCAGCAGCCAAGATGGGTCGCGGACAGGGGTAGCAGATACGCAGTATTTT. Protein: CASSQDGSRTGVADTQYF.

V is TRBV5-4 and J is TRBJ2-2; no clear D. The germline V gene encodes CDR1 SGHNT and CDR2 YYREEE (reference sequence). The ends were cut back, 7 bases at V and 4 bases at J, with 11 bases in the middle. CDR3 length: 13 residues. The CDR3 spells CASESLGTGELFF. The DNA of the CDR3 is TGTGCCAGCGAAAGTCTTGGCACCGGGGAGCTGTTTTTT. Drawing the rest from reference TRBV5-4 and TRBJ2-2, the complete variable domain is ETGVTQSPTHLIKTRGQQVTLRCSSQSGHNTVSWYQQALGQGPQFIFQYYREEENGRGNFPPRFSGLQFPNYSSELNVNALELDDSALYLCASESLGTGELFFGEGSRLTVL.

The chain couples TRBV7-9 to TRBJ2-5, with D perhaps matching TRBD1 or TRBD2 (5 bases each). CDR1 and CDR2 from the germline V gene are SEHNR and FQNEAQ (reference sequence). The V gene lost 5 bases and the J gene lost 5 bases, with 30 bases spanning the gap. The CDR3 runs to 19 residues. The CDR3 DNA sequence: TGTGCCAGCAGCCCCACTAACTCTTTGGGGGATCTAGCTGTGGAGACCCAGTACTTC. Amino acids: CASSPTNSLGDLAVETQYF.

The chain joins TRBV5-8 to TRBJ1-5, with 10 bases matching TRBD1. The germline CDR1 and CDR2 sequences are SGHTS and YDEGEE. The CDR3 runs 16 residues. The junction had 8 bases not matched to a gene; V was cut back by 4 bases and J by 4 bases. The chain's CDR3 is CASSPKGQGRNQPQHF. As DNA, the CDR3 is TGTGCCAGCAGCCCGAAGGGACAGGGGCGAAATCAGCCCCAGCATTTT.

V gene TRBV18 combines with J gene TRBJ2-7, with 8 bases matching TRBD1. The CDR3 has 14 amino acids. Germline CDR1 reads KGHSH; CDR2 reads LQKENI. Unmatched junction bases numbered 5, after V lost 5 bases and J lost 2 bases. The CDR3 sequence: CASSGARGPYEQYF. CDR3 DNA sequence: TGTGCCAGCTCAGGTGCCAGGGGGCCCTACGAGCAGTACTTC.

The chain links TRBV2 to TRBJ1-6; 7 nucleotides line up with TRBD1. The CDR3 runs 16 residues. The trim removed 7 bases at V and 6 bases at J, leaving 12 bases unmatched. Germline values: CDR1 SNHLY, CDR2 FYNNEI. The CDR3 nucleotides read TGTGCCAGCACATCAGAACAGGGGTTCCTTAATTCACCCCTCCACTTT. Translating it yields CASTSEQGFLNSPLHF.

The chain links TRBV28 to TRBJ2-7, with TRBD1 identical over 10 bases. V gave up 5 bases and J gave up 3 bases; unmatched junction bases: 13. CDR3 length: 17 residues. The germline CDR1 and CDR2 sequences are MDHEN and SYDVKM. CDR3 residues: CASSGGARDRGVYEQYF. The CDR3 DNA sequence: TGTGCCAGCAGTGGTGGGGCCCGGGACAGGGGTGTCTACGAGCAGTACTTC.

This clone was recorded once. This rearrangement joins TRBV6-6 to TRBJ2-5; possible D gene TRBD1, 5 bases. The CDR3 totals 14 residues. The V gene lost 6 bases and the J gene lost 3 bases, with 14 bases spanning the gap. Germline V gene lookup returns CDR1 MNHNY and CDR2 SVGAGI (reference sequence). The CDR3 nucleotides read TGTGCCAGCAGCTCTCATACAGGAAAAGAGACCCAGTACTTC. This codes for CASSSHTGKETQYF.

The J gene is TRBJ1-2, the V gene TRBV25-1, with D possibly matching TRBD1 (5 bases). Germline CDR1 is MGHDK and CDR2 is SYGVNS. The CDR3 loop spans 12 amino acids. Trimming took off 4 bases at V and 8 bases at J, with 11 bases between the two ends. The CDR3 loop reads CASSGDRGGYTF. The DNA of the CDR3 is TGTGCCAGCAGTGGCGACAGAGGGGGCTACACCTTC.

The chain employs TRBV7-9 and TRBJ1-2; D perhaps matches TRBD1 (6 bases). The ends were cut back, 3 bases at V and 3 bases at J, with 8 bases in the middle. Germline loops: CDR1 SEHNR, CDR2 FQNEAQ (reference sequence). The CDR3 totals 13 residues. The CDR3 is CASSFRQDYGYTF. In DNA form, the CDR3 reads TGTGCCAGCAGCTTCAGACAGGACTATGGCTACACCTTC. Variable domain in full (rest from reference TRBV7-9 and TRBJ1-2): DTGVSQNPRHKITKRGQNVTFRCDPISEHNRLYWYRQTLGQGPEFLTYFQNEAQLEKSRLLSDRFSAERPKGSFSTLEIQRTEQGDSAMYLCASSFRQDYGYTFGSGTRLTVV.

This clone has just a few counts. This rearrangement joins TRBV11-2 to TRBJ1-3; the D is unclear. There are 14 residues in the CDR3. CDR1 is SGHAT and CDR2 is FQNNGV in the germline V gene. Trimming removed 5 bases at V and 0 bases at J, with 8 bases between. CDR3 in DNA: TGTGCCAGCAGCCGAAGCCTCTCTGGAAACACCATATATTTT. Its protein is CASSRSLSGNTIYF.

J is TRBJ2-7 and V is TRBV4-3; TRBD2 is a possible D gene (6 bases). The germline V and J ends were trimmed by 0 bases and 2 bases, with 17 bases remaining between them. CDR1 and CDR2 from the germline V gene are LGHNA and YSLEER. This CDR3 has 17 residues. The CDR3 reads CASSQEYGSWSTYEQYF. As DNA, the CDR3 is TGCGCCAGCAGCCAAGAGTACGGGAGTTGGTCAACCTACGAGCAGTACTTC.